The next 25 T cell receptor beta chains were all read from a single sample in a study of shared clonotypes between healthy human individuals. The naive CD8 fraction comprised CD45RO-negative cells positively selected for CCR7 and excluded terminally differentiated effector memory CD45RA+ cells. Here immunoSEQ multiplex PCR was the method, and the copy in TCRdb shows in-frame clones only, minus some. This sample carries more than 2 million clones, 80% to 95% of them seen once, and the ten largest clones take about 1.7%. Sequencing was done on a sample of naive CD8+ T cells from PBMCs. The origin of the receptors is a man in his late teens or twenties in good health. Some clones in this sample may be carry-over from other donors' samples.

The chain carries TRBV6-5 and TRBJ1-5; 7 nucleotides agree with TRBD1. J lost 3 bases, V lost 6 bases, and 8 bases had no gene match. Per the germline V gene, CDR1 is MNHEY and CDR2 is SVGAGI. This CDR3 is built from 15 residues. The CDR3 nucleotides are TGTGCCAGCAGGATACAGGGGTCCACCAATCAGCCCCAGCATTTT. This encodes CASRIQGSTNQPQHF.

Concerning this clone itself: Other DNA sequences from this sample encode an identical CDR3 as well. The rearrangement links TRBV6-5 to TRBJ1-2, with D perhaps matching TRBD1 (5 bases). CDR1 and CDR2 from the germline V gene are MNHEY and SVGAGI. With 2 bases removed from V and 5 bases from J, the gap between germline ends came to 15 bases. CDR3 size: 15 residues. CDR3 sequence reads: CASSYQGPFLYGYTF. DNA of the CDR3: TGTGCCAGCAGTTACCAGGGACCTTTCCTATATGGCTACACCTTC.

V and J are TRBV29-1 and TRBJ1-1; D is ambiguous. V was clipped by 5 bases and J by 7 bases, with 17 bases between them. Looked up from germline, CDR1 is SQVTM and CDR2 is ANQGSEA. The CDR3 totals 13 residues. CDR3 in amino acids: CSVFRQEENEAFF. Here the CDR3 DNA reads TGCAGCGTTTTCCGCCAGGAGGAAAATGAAGCTTTCTTT.

J is TRBJ2-7 and V is TRBV28; D perhaps matches TRBD2 (5 bases). Germline values: CDR1 MDHEN, CDR2 SYDVKM. The V end was cut by 4 bases, the J end by 0 bases, with 16 bases between. The CDR3 length is 16 residues. This chain's CDR3 is CASSYRTGMGSYEQYF. CDR3 in DNA: TGTGCCAGCAGTTACCGGACGGGAATGGGCTCCTACGAGCAGTACTTC. Supplemented by reference TRBV28 and TRBJ2-7, the full variable domain reads DVKVTQSSRYLVKRTGEKVFLECVQDMDHENMFWYRQDPGLGLRLIYFSYDVKMKEKGDIPEGYSVSREKKERFSLILESASTNQTSMYLCASSYRTGMGSYEQYFGPGTRLTVT.

The V and J genes are TRBV14 and TRBJ2-5; D not certain. The V gene's germline CDR1 is SGHDN and CDR2 FVKESK. V was cut by 3 bases and J by 2 bases, with 10 bases left in between. The length of the CDR3 is 14 residues. The CDR3 coding sequence is TGTGCCAGCAGCCAGTGGTCTAGACAAGAGACCCAGTACTTC. Translation: CASSQWSRQETQYF.

This clone was seen only once. This chain joins TRBV15 and TRBJ2-3; no definite D call. V was pared by 11 bases and J by 5 bases, with 17 bases between. The CDR3 runs to 13 residues. CDR1 LNHNV and CDR2 YYDKDF come from the germline V gene (reference sequence). This chain's CDR3 is CAVRKSGEDTQYF. In nucleotides, the CDR3 is TGTGCCGTCCGCAAAAGTGGGGAAGATACGCAGTATTTT.

V and J are TRBV19 and TRBJ2-1; D not certain. V was clipped by 2 bases and J by 7 bases, with 15 bases between them. Germline V gene lookup returns CDR1 LNHDA and CDR2 SQIVND (reference sequence). This CDR3 is 15 amino acids long. The CDR3 DNA is TGTGCCAGTAGTATATCTGTGGTTTCGCTGAATGAGCAGTTCTTC. This translates into CASSISVVSLNEQFF.

For this clone: Distinct nucleotide sequences in the sample also encode this CDR3. V usage is TRBV7-9 and J usage is TRBJ2-1; D remains unclear. V was shortened by 1 base and J by 7 bases, with 8 bases between the two germline ends. The CDR3 covers 13 residues. CDR1 and CDR2 (germline): SEHNR, FQNEAQ (reference sequence). CDR3 DNA sequence: TGTGCCAGCAGCTTAGGAGTTATGAATGAGCAGTTCTTC. Translating gives CASSLGVMNEQFF.

The chain employs TRBV7-9 and TRBJ1-1, with D possibly TRBD1 on 5 matching bases. Deletions cut 2 bases from V and 1 base from J, with 11 bases between. The germline gives CDR1 SEHNR, CDR2 FQNEAQ (reference sequence). The CDR3 has 15 amino acids. The CDR3 DNA reads TGTGCCAGCAGCTTAAACGGGGGGGAGAACACTGAAGCTTTCTTT. It codes for CASSLNGGENTEAFF.

The chain employs TRBV29-1 and TRBJ2-7, with TRBD2 as a possible D gene (5 bases). Trimming left V 2 bases short and J 0 bases short, with 8 bases between. The CDR3 extends over 13 amino acids. Germline V CDR1 and CDR2: SQVTM, ANQGSEA. The CDR3 DNA reads TGCAGCGTTGAACCCGGGAACTCCTACGAGCAGTACTTC. Residues: CSVEPGNSYEQYF.

This clone was recorded once. The chain links TRBV15 to TRBJ2-3, with D perhaps assigned TRBD1 or TRBD2 (5 bases each). CDR3 size: 15 residues. The germline gives CDR1 LNHNV, CDR2 YYDKDF (reference sequence). The V and J ends lost 0 bases and 3 bases respectively, with 10 bases between them. The CDR3 nucleotides are TGTGCCACCAGCAGAGATGGGGGAGAAACAGATACGCAGTATTTT. Protein: CATSRDGGETDTQYF. The full variable domain, in which reference TRBV15 and TRBJ2-3 provide the parts outside the CDR3, is DAMVIQNPRYQVTQFGKPVTLSCSQTLNHNVMYWYQQKSSQAPKLLFHYYDKDFNNEADTPDNFQSRRPNTSFCFLDIRSPGLGDTAMYLCATSRDGGETDTQYFGPGTRLTVL.

The V call is TRBV4-1, the J call TRBJ2-7; D possibly matches TRBD1 or TRBD2 (5 bases each). This CDR3 spans 14 amino acids. Germline CDR1 is MGHRA and CDR2 is YSYEKL. Deletions cut 5 bases from V and 2 bases from J, with 13 bases between. The CDR3 spells CASSYGTPTYEQYF. As DNA, the CDR3 is TGCGCCAGCAGCTACGGGACCCCGACCTACGAGCAGTACTTC.

In DNA, the CDR3 is TGCAGCGTGATACAGGGAGGGGCTGAAGCTTTCTTT. Its translation: CSVIQGGAEAFF. The chain couples TRBV29-1 to TRBJ1-1; tentative D call: TRBD1 (6 bases). This CDR3 contains 12 residues. Trimming removed 6 bases at V and 6 bases at J, with 14 bases between. Germline assignment: CDR1 SQVTM and CDR2 ANQGSEA.

The chain is built from TRBV11-2 and TRBJ2-7; TRBD2 matches 11 bases. Trimming cost V 5 bases and J 2 bases; bases outside gene matches: 14. The CDR3 is made up of 18 amino acids. Germline V gene lookup returns CDR1 SGHAT and CDR2 FQNNGV. Here the CDR3 DNA reads TGTGCCAGCAGCAACCCGGGACTAGCGGTTCAAGGGGCCTACGAGCAGTACTTC. It specifies CASSNPGLAVQGAYEQYF.

J is TRBJ1-1 and V is TRBV29-1; no reliable D call. Trimming removed 3 bases from V and 1 base from J, with 6 bases in between. This CDR3 contains 12 residues. The germline CDR1 and CDR2 sequences are SQVTM and ANQGSEA. DNA of the CDR3: TGCAGCGTTGAGGCAGAGAACACTGAAGCTTTCTTT. Its protein is CSVEAENTEAFF.

A single count supports this clone. V gene TRBV29-1 combines with J gene TRBJ2-3, with 13 bases lining up with TRBD2. Trimming at V came to 5 bases and at J to 1 base, leaving 6 bases not matched to a gene. Germline V gene data show CDR1 as SQVTM and CDR2 as ANQGSEA. The CDR3 covers 16 residues. This chain's CDR3 is CSVQLAGGTGTDTQYF. CDR3 nucleotides: TGCAGCGTTCAACTAGCGGGAGGGACGGGCACAGATACGCAGTATTTT.

The V and J genes are TRBV5-1 and TRBJ2-7; 11 nucleotides agree with TRBD2. Germline loops: CDR1 SGHRS, CDR2 YFSETQ. V was clipped by 0 bases and J by 2 bases; unmatched bases: 7. This CDR3 spans 17 amino acids. The CDR3 loop is CASSLVLAGGRPYEQYF. DNA of the CDR3: TGCGCCAGCAGCTTGGTTTTAGCGGGAGGGCGCCCCTACGAGCAGTACTTC.

The chain carries TRBV10-3 and TRBJ1-1; no clear D gene. In germline, CDR1 is ENHRY, CDR2 SYGVKD. The CDR3 covers 13 residues. V gave up 6 bases and J gave up 0 bases, with 8 bases separating them. CDR3 in DNA: TGTGCCATCAGATACAATATGAACACTGAAGCTTTCTTT. Translation: CAIRYNMNTEAFF.

This sequence joins TRBV14 and TRBJ2-5; D uncertain. The CDR3 extends over 15 amino acids. CDR1 SGHDN and CDR2 FVKESK come from the germline V gene. Deletions cut 0 bases from V and 2 bases from J, with 10 bases between. CDR3 sequence reads: CASSQDVTAQETQYF. Written as DNA, the CDR3 is TGTGCCAGCAGCCAAGATGTTACGGCTCAAGAGACCCAGTACTTC.

The chain uses TRBV10-2 and TRBJ1-1, with D possibly being TRBD1 (6 bases). Germline CDR1 WSHSY, CDR2 SAAADI. V lost 7 bases, J lost 1 base, and 10 bases lay in between. The CDR3 totals 13 residues. CDR3 sequence reads: CASIGGENTEAFF. The DNA for the CDR3 is TGCGCCAGCATAGGGGGGGAGAACACTGAAGCTTTCTTT.

This chain joins TRBV27 and TRBJ2-7, with a possible D match to TRBD2 (7 bases). Trimming removed 8 bases at V and 6 bases at J, with 14 bases between. This CDR3 is 12 amino acids long. Germline V gene lookup returns CDR1 MNHEY and CDR2 SMNVEV (reference sequence). CDR3 sequence reads: CASSSGGREQYF. DNA for the CDR3: TGTGCCAGCTCCTCCGGGGGGCGCGAGCAGTACTTC.

V gene TRBV4-1 combines with J gene TRBJ2-3; D might be TRBD2 (6 bases). V was shortened by 1 base and J by 6 bases, with 23 bases between the two germline ends. The CDR3 sequence is 18 residues long. Germline loops: CDR1 MGHRA, CDR2 YSYEKL. The CDR3 nucleotides are TGCGCCAGCAGCCAAGTCGGGGCGTCGGGGGTAGGTTTGGATACGCAGTATTTT. It codes for CASSQVGASGVGLDTQYF.

V gene TRBV4-1 combines with J gene TRBJ2-7; maybe TRBD2 (5 bases). V shed 1 base and J shed 2 bases, with 12 bases lying between them. Germline V gene data show CDR1 as MGHRA and CDR2 as YSYEKL. The CDR3 spans 15 residues. The CDR3 coding sequence is TGCGCCAGCAGCCAAGGCGGAGGAAGTACCTACGAGCAGTACTTC. It specifies CASSQGGGSTYEQYF.

The chain couples TRBV27 to TRBJ2-7, with 7 positions matching TRBD1. Germline loops: CDR1 MNHEY, CDR2 SMNVEV (reference sequence). This CDR3 is 16 amino acids long. J was trimmed by 2 bases and V by 2 bases; bases with no gene match: 9. In nucleotides, the CDR3 is TGTGCCAGCAGTTTACGGGGACCCGGGACAGCCTACGAGCAGTACTTC. Translated, it gives CASSLRGPGTAYEQYF.

The genes are TRBV4-2 and TRBJ2-7; D is undetermined. CDR1 and CDR2 (germline): LGHNA, YNFKEQ. Trimming took 1 base from V and 1 from J, leaving 11 bases between them. This CDR3 has 15 amino acids. The CDR3 region is CASSQGREVSYEQYF. DNA of the CDR3: TGTGCCAGCAGCCAAGGTAGGGAAGTGTCCTACGAGCAGTACTTC.